The clone carrying this TCR beta chain was counted at least ten times. Using its own MiXCR run on the reads, TCRdb lists one record per CDR3 protein. The sample records under 200,000 distinct CDR3 sequences, more than 9% being singletons. This specimen comes from a study of T cell repertoires in cytomegalovirus infection. The CDR3 spans 15 residues. V was cut by 2 bases and J by 5 bases, with 13 bases left in between. Germline values: CDR1 MDHEN, CDR2 SYDVKM. The receptor was derived from a human donor in good health (CMV status not recorded). Some clones in this sample may be carry-over from other donors' samples. The chain couples TRBV28 to TRBJ2-1; D remains ambiguous. The material sequenced was PBMCs. The CDR3 DNA is TGTGCCAGCAGTTTAAACTCGGGCAAACACAATGAGCAGTTCTTC. It is translated as CASSLNSGKHNEQFF.